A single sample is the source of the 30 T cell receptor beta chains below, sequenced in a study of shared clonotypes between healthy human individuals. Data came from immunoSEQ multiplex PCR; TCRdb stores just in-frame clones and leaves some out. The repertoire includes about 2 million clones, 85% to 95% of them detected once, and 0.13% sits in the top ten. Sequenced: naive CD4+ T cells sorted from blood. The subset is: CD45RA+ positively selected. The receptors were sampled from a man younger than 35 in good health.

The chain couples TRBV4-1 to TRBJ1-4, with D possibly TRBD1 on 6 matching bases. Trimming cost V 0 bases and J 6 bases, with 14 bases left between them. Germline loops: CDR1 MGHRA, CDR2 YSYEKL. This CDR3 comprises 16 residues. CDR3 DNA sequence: TGCGCCAGCAGCCAAGAGAGGGGTAGACAGGATGAAAAACTGTTTTTT. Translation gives CASSQERGRQDEKLFF.

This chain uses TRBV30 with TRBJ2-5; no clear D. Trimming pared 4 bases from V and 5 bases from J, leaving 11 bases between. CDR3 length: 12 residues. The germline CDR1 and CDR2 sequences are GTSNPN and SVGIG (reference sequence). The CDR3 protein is CAWKNKGETQYF. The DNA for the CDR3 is TGTGCCTGGAAAAACAAAGGGGAGACCCAGTACTTC. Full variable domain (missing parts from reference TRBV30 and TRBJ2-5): SQTIHQWPATLVQPVGSPLSLECTVEGTSNPNLYWYRQAAGRGLQLLFYSVGIGQISSEVPQNLSASRPQDRQFILSSKKLLLSDSGFYLCAWKNKGETQYFGPGTRLLVL.

The CDR3 DNA reads as TGCGCCAGCAGCTTGGGCCGCGGAGCGGGGGATTTCTACGAGCAGTACTTC. It is translated as CASSLGRGAGDFYEQYF. The chain joins TRBV5-1 to TRBJ2-7; 8 nucleotides align to TRBD2. This CDR3 is built from 17 residues. The germline V gene encodes CDR1 SGHRS and CDR2 YFSETQ. The trim removed 0 bases at V and 3 bases at J, leaving 11 bases unmatched.

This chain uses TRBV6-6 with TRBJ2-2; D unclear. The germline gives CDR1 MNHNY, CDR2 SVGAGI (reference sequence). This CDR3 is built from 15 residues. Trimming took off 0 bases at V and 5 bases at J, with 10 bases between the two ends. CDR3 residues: CASSYSNAATGELFF. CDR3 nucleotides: TGTGCCAGCAGTTACTCGAATGCAGCGACCGGGGAGCTGTTTTTT.

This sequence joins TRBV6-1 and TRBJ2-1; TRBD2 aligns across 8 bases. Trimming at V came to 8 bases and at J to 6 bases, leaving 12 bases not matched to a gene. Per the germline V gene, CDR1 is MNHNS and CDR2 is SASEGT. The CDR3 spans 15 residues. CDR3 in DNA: TGTGCCAGCGGCCCCTCGGCGGGAGGTCTCAATGAGCAGTTCTTC. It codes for CASGPSAGGLNEQFF.

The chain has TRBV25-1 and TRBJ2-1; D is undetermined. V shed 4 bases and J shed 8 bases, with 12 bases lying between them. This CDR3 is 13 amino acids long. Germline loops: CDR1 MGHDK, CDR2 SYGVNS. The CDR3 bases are TGTGCCAGCAGTGCCGTTACTTGGCATGAGCAGTTCTTC. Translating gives CASSAVTWHEQFF.

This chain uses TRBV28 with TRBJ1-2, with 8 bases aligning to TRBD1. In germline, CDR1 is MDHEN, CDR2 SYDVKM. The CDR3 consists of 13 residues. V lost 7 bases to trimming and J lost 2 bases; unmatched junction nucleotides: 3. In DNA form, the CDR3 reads TGTGCCAGCACCAGGACAGGGAACTATGGCTACACCTTC. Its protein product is CASTRTGNYGYTF.

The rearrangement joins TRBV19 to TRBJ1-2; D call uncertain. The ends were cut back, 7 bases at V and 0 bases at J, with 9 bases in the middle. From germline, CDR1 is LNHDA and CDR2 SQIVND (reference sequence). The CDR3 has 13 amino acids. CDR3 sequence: CASTRQANYGYTF. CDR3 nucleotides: TGTGCCAGTACTCGGCAAGCTAACTATGGCTACACCTTC.

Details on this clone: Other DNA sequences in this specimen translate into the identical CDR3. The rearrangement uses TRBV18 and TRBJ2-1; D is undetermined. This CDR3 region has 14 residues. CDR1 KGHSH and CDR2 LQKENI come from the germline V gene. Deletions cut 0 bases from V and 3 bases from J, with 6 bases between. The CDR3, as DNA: TGTGCCAGCTCACCACCGACCGGCTACAATGAGCAGTTCTTC. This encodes CASSPPTGYNEQFF. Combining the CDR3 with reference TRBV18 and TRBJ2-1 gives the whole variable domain NAGVMQNPRHLVRRRGQEARLRCSPMKGHSHVYWYRQLPEEGLKFMVYLQKENIIDESGMPKERFSAEFPKEGPSILRIQQVVRGDSAAYFCASSPPTGYNEQFFGPGTRLTVL.

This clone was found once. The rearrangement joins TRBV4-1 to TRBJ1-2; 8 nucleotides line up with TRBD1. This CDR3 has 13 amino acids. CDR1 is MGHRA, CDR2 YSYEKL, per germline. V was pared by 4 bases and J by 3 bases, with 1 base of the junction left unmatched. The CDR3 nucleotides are TGCGCCAGCAGCCTACAGGGGGACTATGGCTACACCTTC. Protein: CASSLQGDYGYTF.

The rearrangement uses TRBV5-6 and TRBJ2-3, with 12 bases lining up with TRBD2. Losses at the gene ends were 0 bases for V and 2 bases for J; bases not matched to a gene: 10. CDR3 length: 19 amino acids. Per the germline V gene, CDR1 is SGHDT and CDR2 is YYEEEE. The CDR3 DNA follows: TGTGCCAGCAGCTTGGGACTAGCGGGGGCCAAACCTTCCACAGATACGCAGTATTTT. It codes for CASSLGLAGAKPSTDTQYF.

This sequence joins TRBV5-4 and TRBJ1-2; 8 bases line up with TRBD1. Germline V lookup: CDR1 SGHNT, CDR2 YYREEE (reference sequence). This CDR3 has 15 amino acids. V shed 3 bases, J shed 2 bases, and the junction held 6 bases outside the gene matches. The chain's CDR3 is CASSSPGQANYGYTF. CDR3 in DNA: TGTGCCAGCAGCTCCCCGGGACAGGCGAACTATGGCTACACCTTC.

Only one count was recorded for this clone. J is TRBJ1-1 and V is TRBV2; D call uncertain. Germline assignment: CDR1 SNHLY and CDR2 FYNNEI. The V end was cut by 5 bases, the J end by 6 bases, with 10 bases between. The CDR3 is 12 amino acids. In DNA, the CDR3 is TGTGCCAGCAGTTACTCCGGGTCTGAAGCTTTCTTT. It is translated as CASSYSGSEAFF.

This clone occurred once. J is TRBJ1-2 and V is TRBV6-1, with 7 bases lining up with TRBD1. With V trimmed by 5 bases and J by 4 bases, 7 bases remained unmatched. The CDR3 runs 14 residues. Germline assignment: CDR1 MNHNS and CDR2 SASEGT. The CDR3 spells CASSSSTGTYGYTF. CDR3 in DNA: TGTGCCAGCAGTTCATCGACAGGGACCTATGGCTACACCTTC.

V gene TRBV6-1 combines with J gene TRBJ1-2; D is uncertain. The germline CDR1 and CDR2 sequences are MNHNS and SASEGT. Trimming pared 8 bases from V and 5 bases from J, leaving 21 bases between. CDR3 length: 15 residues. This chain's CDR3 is CASGDFNLGSYGYTF. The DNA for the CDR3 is TGTGCCAGCGGAGACTTTAATTTAGGTTCTTATGGCTACACCTTC.

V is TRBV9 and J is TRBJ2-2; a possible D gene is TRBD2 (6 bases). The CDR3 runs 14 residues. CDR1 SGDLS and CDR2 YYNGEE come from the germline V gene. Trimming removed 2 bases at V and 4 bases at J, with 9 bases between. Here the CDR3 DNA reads TGTGCCAGCAGCGTCGAGGGACTCACCGGGGAGCTGTTTTTT. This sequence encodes CASSVEGLTGELFF.

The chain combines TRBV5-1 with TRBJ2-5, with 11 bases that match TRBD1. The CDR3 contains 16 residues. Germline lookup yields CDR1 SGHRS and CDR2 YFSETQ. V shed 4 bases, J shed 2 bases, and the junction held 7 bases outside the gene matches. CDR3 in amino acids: CASSQGQGALQETQYF. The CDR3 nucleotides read TGCGCCAGCAGCCAAGGACAGGGGGCCCTGCAAGAGACCCAGTACTTC.

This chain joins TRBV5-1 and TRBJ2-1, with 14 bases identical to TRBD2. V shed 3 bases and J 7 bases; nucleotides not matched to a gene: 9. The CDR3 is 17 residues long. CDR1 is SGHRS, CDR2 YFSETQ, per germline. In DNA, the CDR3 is TGCGCCAGCAGCTGGAGACTAGCGGGAGGGATGAATAATGAGCAGTTCTTC. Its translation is CASSWRLAGGMNNEQFF.

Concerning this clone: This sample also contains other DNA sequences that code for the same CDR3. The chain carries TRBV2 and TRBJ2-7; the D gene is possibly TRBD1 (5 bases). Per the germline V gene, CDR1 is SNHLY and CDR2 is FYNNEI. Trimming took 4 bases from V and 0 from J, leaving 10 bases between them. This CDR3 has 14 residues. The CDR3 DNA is TGTGCCAGCAGTGGTACAGGTCCCTCCTACGAGCAGTACTTC. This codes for CASSGTGPSYEQYF.

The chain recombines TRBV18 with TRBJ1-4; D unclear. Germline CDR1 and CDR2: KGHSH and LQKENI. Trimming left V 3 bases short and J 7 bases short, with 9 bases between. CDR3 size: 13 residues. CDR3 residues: CASSPDWGEKLFF. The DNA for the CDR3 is TGTGCCAGCTCACCCGACTGGGGTGAAAAACTGTTTTTT. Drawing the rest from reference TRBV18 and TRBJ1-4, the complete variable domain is NAGVMQNPRHLVRRRGQEARLRCSPMKGHSHVYWYRQLPEEGLKFMVYLQKENIIDESGMPKERFSAEFPKEGPSILRIQQVVRGDSAAYFCASSPDWGEKLFFGSGTQLSVL.

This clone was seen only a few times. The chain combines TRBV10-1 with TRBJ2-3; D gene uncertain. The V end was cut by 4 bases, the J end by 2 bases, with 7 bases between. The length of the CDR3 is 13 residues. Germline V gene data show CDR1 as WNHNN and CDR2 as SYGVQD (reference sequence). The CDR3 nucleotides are TGCGCCAGCAGTGCGTGGATCACAGATACGCAGTATTTT. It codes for CASSAWITDTQYF.

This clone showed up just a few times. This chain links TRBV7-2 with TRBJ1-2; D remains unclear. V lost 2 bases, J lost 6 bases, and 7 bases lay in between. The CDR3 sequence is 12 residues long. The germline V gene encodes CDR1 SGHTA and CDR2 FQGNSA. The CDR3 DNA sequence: TGTGCCAGCAGCTTAACGCTCGATGGCTACACCTTC. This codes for CASSLTLDGYTF. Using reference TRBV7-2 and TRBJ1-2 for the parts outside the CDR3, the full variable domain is GAGVSQSPSNKVTEKGKDVELRCDPISGHTALYWYRQSLGQGLEFLIYFQGNSAPDKSGLPSDRFSAERTGGSVSTLTIQRTQQEDSAVYLCASSLTLDGYTFGSGTRLTVV.

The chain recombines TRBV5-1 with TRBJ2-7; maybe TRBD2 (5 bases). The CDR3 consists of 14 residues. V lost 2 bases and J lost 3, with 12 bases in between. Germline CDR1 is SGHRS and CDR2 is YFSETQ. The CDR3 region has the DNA TGCGCCAGCAGCTTTAAATTGGGAGACTACGAGCAGTACTTC. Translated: CASSFKLGDYEQYF.

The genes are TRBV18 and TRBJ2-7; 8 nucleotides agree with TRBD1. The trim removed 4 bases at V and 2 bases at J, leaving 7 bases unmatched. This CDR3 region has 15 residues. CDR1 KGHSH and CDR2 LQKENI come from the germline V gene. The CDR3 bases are TGTGCCAGCTCACAGACGGGACAGGTGACCTACGAGCAGTACTTC. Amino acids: CASSQTGQVTYEQYF.

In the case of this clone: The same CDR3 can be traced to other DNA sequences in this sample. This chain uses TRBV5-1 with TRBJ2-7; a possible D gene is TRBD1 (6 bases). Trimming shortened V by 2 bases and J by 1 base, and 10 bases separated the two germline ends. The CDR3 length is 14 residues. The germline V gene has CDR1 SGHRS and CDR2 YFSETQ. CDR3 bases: TGCGCCAGCAGCTTCCGGGACACATCCTACGAGCAGTACTTC. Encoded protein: CASSFRDTSYEQYF.

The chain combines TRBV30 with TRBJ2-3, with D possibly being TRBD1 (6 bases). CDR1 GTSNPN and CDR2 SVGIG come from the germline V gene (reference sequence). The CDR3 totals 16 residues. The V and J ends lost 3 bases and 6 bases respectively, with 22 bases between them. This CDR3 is CAWSAPGLKGVDTQYF. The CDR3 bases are TGTGCCTGGAGCGCCCCGGGGTTAAAGGGGGTGGATACGCAGTATTTT. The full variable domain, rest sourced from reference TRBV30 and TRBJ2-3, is SQTIHQWPATLVQPVGSPLSLECTVEGTSNPNLYWYRQAAGRGLQLLFYSVGIGQISSEVPQNLSASRPQDRQFILSSKKLLLSDSGFYLCAWSAPGLKGVDTQYFGPGTRLTVL.

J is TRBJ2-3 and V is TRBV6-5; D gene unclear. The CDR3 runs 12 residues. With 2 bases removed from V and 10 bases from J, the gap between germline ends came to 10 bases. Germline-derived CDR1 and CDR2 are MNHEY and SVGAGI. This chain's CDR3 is CASSYPPGAQYF. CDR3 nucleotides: TGTGCCAGCAGTTACCCTCCCGGTGCGCAGTATTTT.

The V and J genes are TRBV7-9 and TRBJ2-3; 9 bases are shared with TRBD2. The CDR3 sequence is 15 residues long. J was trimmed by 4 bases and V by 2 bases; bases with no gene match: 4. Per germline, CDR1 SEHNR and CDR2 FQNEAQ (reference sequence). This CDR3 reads CASSLSLAGSDTQYF. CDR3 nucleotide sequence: TGTGCCAGCAGCTTAAGTCTAGCGGGATCAGATACGCAGTATTTT. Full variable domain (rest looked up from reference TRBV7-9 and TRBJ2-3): DTGVSQNPRHKITKRGQNVTFRCDPISEHNRLYWYRQTLGQGPEFLTYFQNEAQLEKSRLLSDRFSAERPKGSFSTLEIQRTEQGDSAMYLCASSLSLAGSDTQYFGPGTRLTVL.

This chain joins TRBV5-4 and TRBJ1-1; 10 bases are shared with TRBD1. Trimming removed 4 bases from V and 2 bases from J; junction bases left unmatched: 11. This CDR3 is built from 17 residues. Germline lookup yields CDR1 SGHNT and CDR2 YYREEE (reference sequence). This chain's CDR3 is CASSHGRDRGLNTEAFF. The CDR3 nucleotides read TGTGCCAGCAGCCACGGACGTGACAGGGGGCTTAACACTGAAGCTTTCTTT.

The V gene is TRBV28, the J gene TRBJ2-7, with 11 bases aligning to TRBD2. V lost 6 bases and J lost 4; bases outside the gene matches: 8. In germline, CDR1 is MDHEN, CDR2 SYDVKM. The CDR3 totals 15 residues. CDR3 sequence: CASRGSGGAVYEQYF. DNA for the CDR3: TGTGCCAGCAGGGGTAGCGGGGGGGCCGTGTACGAGCAGTACTTC.